The 18 T cell receptor beta chains presented below share a single source sample, sequenced in a study of cytomegalovirus exposure and HLA in healthy donors. This PCR relied on a set of 60 Vbeta primers and 13 Jbeta primers. Here immunoSEQ multiplex PCR was the method, and the copy in TCRdb shows in-frame clones only, minus some. The table records 65,000 to 90,000 clones, about 81% of them present only once. Sequenced: PBMCs. Receptors were obtained from a woman in her forties in good health and CMV-seropositive.

The chain links TRBV2 to TRBJ1-2, with D uncertain. The CDR3 is made up of 12 amino acids. Trimming left V 3 bases short and J 7 bases short, with 9 bases between. In germline, CDR1 is SNHLY, CDR2 FYNNEI. CDR3 protein: CASSDPGSGYTF. Here the CDR3 DNA reads TGTGCCAGCAGTGACCCGGGATCTGGCTACACCTTC.

The chain's CDR3 is CASSPLGLAQETQYF. In DNA, the CDR3 is TGTGCCAGCAGCCCTCTAGGACTAGCACAAGAGACCCAGTACTTC. The chain joins TRBV28 to TRBJ2-5, with 8 nucleotides matching TRBD2. Germline V lookup: CDR1 MDHEN, CDR2 SYDVKM. The CDR3 sequence is 15 residues long. J was trimmed by 2 bases and V by 6 bases; bases with no gene match: 8.

The rearrangement joins TRBV5-4 to TRBJ2-3; 9 nucleotides align to TRBD1. The CDR3 length is 14 residues. Trimming at V came to 4 bases and at J to 2 bases, leaving 2 bases not matched to a gene. Germline loops: CDR1 SGHNT, CDR2 YYREEE (reference sequence). CDR3 residues: CASSRDRATDTQYF. DNA of the CDR3: TGTGCCAGCAGCCGGGACAGGGCCACAGATACGCAGTATTTT.

The V gene is TRBV7-2, the J gene TRBJ1-1; D possibly corresponds to TRBD1 (5 bases). Trimming stripped 1 base from V and 0 bases from J, with 12 bases between. The CDR3 sequence is 16 residues long. CDR1 SGHTA and CDR2 FQGNSA come from the germline V gene. The CDR3 loop is CASSLVAGRMNTEAFF. CDR3 nucleotides: TGTGCCAGCAGCTTAGTGGCAGGGAGGATGAACACTGAAGCTTTCTTT.

The CDR3 DNA follows: TGCAGCGTGGGATGGGGGGACACTGAAGCTTTCTTT. Amino acid sequence: CSVGWGDTEAFF. The rearrangement joins TRBV29-1 to TRBJ1-1; perhaps TRBD1 as D (5 bases). This CDR3 has 12 residues. V lost 6 bases to trimming and J lost 3 bases, with 11 bases between them. Germline V lookup: CDR1 SQVTM, CDR2 ANQGSEA.

The J gene is TRBJ2-5, the V gene TRBV25-1; D may be TRBD2 (6 bases). The ends were cut back, 4 bases at V and 3 bases at J, with 9 bases in the middle. CDR1 is MGHDK and CDR2 is SYGVNS in the germline V gene. The CDR3 length is 13 residues. The CDR3 loop is CASSVPGEETQYF. The CDR3 DNA reads TGTGCCAGCAGTGTGCCGGGGGAAGAGACCCAGTACTTC.

V usage is TRBV7-9 and J usage is TRBJ1-3; perhaps TRBD1 as D (5 bases). V shed 4 bases and J shed 0 bases, with 7 bases lying between them. The CDR3 runs to 14 residues. CDR1 and CDR2 (germline): SEHNR, FQNEAQ (reference sequence). The CDR3 nucleotides are TGTGCCAGCAGCTCTACAGGCTCTGGAAACACCATATATTTT. This translates into CASSSTGSGNTIYF.

The chain joins TRBV27 to TRBJ2-5; weak D call: TRBD1 (5 bases). Per germline, CDR1 MNHEY and CDR2 SMNVEV (reference sequence). The CDR3 covers 13 residues. V shed 3 bases and J shed 2 bases, with 7 bases lying between them. This CDR3 reads CASSLRTQETQYF. The CDR3 bases are TGTGCCAGCAGTTTGCGGACACAAGAGACCCAGTACTTC.

In its sample, this clone was seen once. The chain employs TRBV5-1 and TRBJ1-2, with D uncertain. The CDR3 runs 13 residues. Germline V gene lookup returns CDR1 SGHRS and CDR2 YFSETQ. The V gene lost 3 bases and the J gene lost 7 bases, with 13 bases spanning the gap. The CDR3 region has the DNA TGCGCCAGCAGCTCGGGTGGGAGGGCTGGCTACACCTTC. Residues: CASSSGGRAGYTF. Full variable domain (missing parts from reference TRBV5-1 and TRBJ1-2): KAGVTQTPRYLIKTRGQQVTLSCSPISGHRSVSWYQQTPGQGLQFLFEYFSETQRNKGNFPGRFSGRQFSNSRSEMNVSTLELGDSALYLCASSSGGRAGYTFGSGTRLTVV.

The chain is built from TRBV27 and TRBJ2-7, with D possibly matching TRBD2 (6 bases). The CDR3 runs to 16 residues. Germline assignment: CDR1 MNHEY and CDR2 SMNVEV (reference sequence). The ends were cut back, 0 bases at V and 6 bases at J, with 18 bases in the middle. CDR3: CASSLSSSVLMGEQYF. CDR3 in DNA: TGTGCCAGCAGTTTATCGTCTAGCGTCCTAATGGGCGAGCAGTACTTC.

As for this clone: At the DNA level, this CDR3 is encoded by other sequences in the same sample as well. This chain connects TRBV29-1 to TRBJ2-2; maybe TRBD2 (6 bases). The CDR3 consists of 14 residues. Germline V gives CDR1 SQVTM, CDR2 ANQGSEA. The V end lost 1 base, the J end lost 4 bases, and 10 bases lay between the germline ends. The CDR3 reads CSVEGGVRTGELFF. Written as DNA, the CDR3 is TGCAGCGTTGAAGGCGGGGTTCGCACCGGGGAGCTGTTTTTT.

The J gene is TRBJ1-4, the V gene TRBV30; possible D gene TRBD1, 5 bases. Looked up from germline, CDR1 is GTSNPN and CDR2 is SVGIG (reference sequence). V was shortened by 0 bases and J by 5 bases, with 10 bases between the two germline ends. The CDR3 contains 14 residues. CDR3 in amino acids: CAWSVQGRNEKLFF. In nucleotides, the CDR3 is TGTGCCTGGAGTGTTCAGGGTCGAAATGAAAAACTGTTTTTT.

This sequence joins TRBV4-1 and TRBJ1-5; 10 bases line up with TRBD1. The germline V gene has CDR1 MGHRA and CDR2 YSYEKL. V lost 4 bases to trimming and J lost 5 bases; unmatched junction nucleotides: 5. This CDR3 comprises 15 residues. Here the CDR3 DNA reads TGCGCCAGCAGCCTCGGACAGGGGGTTGATCAGCCCCAGCATTTT. Protein sequence: CASSLGQGVDQPQHF.

The genes are TRBV19 and TRBJ1-5, with a tentative D call TRBD1 (6 bases). CDR1 LNHDA and CDR2 SQIVND come from the germline V gene (reference sequence). There are 14 residues in the CDR3. Deletions cut 5 bases from V and 7 bases from J, with 15 bases between. Here the CDR3 reads CASSPPRGRQPQHF. The CDR3 nucleotides read TGTGCCAGTAGTCCGCCAAGGGGGAGACAGCCCCAGCATTTT.

Turning to this clone: At one end the junction does not follow the germline gene, possibly because of a read error. The chain carries TRBV7-9 and TRBJ2-7; TRBD1 matches at 9 bases. The CDR3 length is 15 residues. Germline V gives CDR1 SEHNR, CDR2 FQNEAQ (reference sequence). The CDR3, as DNA: TGTTCCAGCAGCGGCTTGGGACAGGGTAACGACGAGCAGTACTTC. Amino acids: CSSSGLGQGNDEQYF.

The chain couples TRBV10-2 to TRBJ2-5; 7 bases line up with TRBD2. The CDR3 spans 17 residues. Germline values: CDR1 WSHSY, CDR2 SAAADI. The V segment lost 7 bases and the J segment 0 bases; nucleotides outside the gene matches: 14. The CDR3 region has the DNA TGCGCCAGCATTGCGGGCACTAGCGCATCGTACCAAGAGACCCAGTACTTC. Its protein is CASIAGTSASYQETQYF.

About this clone itself: The sample holds other DNA sequences that translate to the same CDR3. The chain carries TRBV7-9 and TRBJ2-7; a weak D match, TRBD1 (6 bases). The germline V gene encodes CDR1 SEHNR and CDR2 FQNEAQ (reference sequence). Trimming took 5 bases from V and 4 from J, leaving 9 bases between them. The CDR3 contains 12 residues. CDR3 DNA: TGTGCCAGCAGCGTGACAGGTTACGAGCAGTACTTC. Translation gives CASSVTGYEQYF.

The rearrangement joins TRBV4-2 to TRBJ1-5; 8 nucleotides agree with TRBD1. The trim removed 0 bases at V and 7 bases at J, leaving 11 bases unmatched. The CDR3 loop spans 17 amino acids. Looked up from germline, CDR1 is LGHNA and CDR2 is YNFKEQ. The CDR3 loop reads CASSQDPAGGMGQPQHF. CDR3 sequence (DNA): TGTGCCAGCAGCCAAGATCCAGCAGGGGGCATGGGACAGCCCCAGCATTTT.